The rows below give T cell receptor beta chains drawn from one sample of a study of blood T cell repertoires in COVID-19. Only in-frame clones appear in the TCRdb table, and some are missing; sequencing was by immunoSEQ multiplex PCR. This table has 250,000 to 350,000 clones, around four fifths appearing once. Specimen: peripheral blood. Every receptor here comes from a woman in her 50s with active or convalescent COVID-19. The CDR3 runs from the conserved cysteine through the conserved F or W. D genes are given only for firm matches. Only part of the rows carry a size: once, few, many, or a class if the clone is expanded.

V: TRBV6-1
length: 15
D: TRBD1
J: TRBJ1-5
size: NA
CDR3: CASSEAGTDLDPQHF
DNA: TGTGCCAGCAGTGAAGCAGGGACAGACTTGGACCCCCAGCATTTT

V: TRBV2
length: 15
D: NA
J: TRBJ2-3
size: NA
CDR3: CAIGRRNPQADTQYF
DNA: TGTGCCATCGGACGACGAAACCCACAGGCGGATACGCAGTATTTT

V: TRBV29-1
length: 14
D: NA
J: TRBJ1-1
size: few
CDR3: CSADRAGLNTEAFF
DNA: TGCAGCGCCGACAGAGCTGGATTGAACACTGAAGCTTTCTTT

V: TRBV30
length: 13
D: NA
J: TRBJ1-6
size: NA
CDR3: CAWRPGGNSPLHF
DNA: TGTGCCTGGAGGCCGGGTGGGAATTCACCCCTCCACTTT

V: TRBV2
length: 13
D: TRBD2
J: TRBJ2-1
size: NA
CDR3: CASSEGLAGDPFF
DNA: TGTGCCAGCAGCGAAGGACTAGCGGGAGACCCGTTCTTC

V: TRBV10-3
length: 14
D: NA
J: TRBJ1-4
size: NA
CDR3: CAISQREGNEKLFF
DNA: TGTGCCATCAGCCAGCGGGAGGGAAATGAAAAACTGTTTTTT

V: TRBV28
length: 16
D: TRBD2
J: TRBJ2-3
size: NA
CDR3: CASSYGTSGHTDTQYF
DNA: TGTGCCAGCAGTTACGGGACTAGCGGGCACACAGATACGCAGTATTTT

V: TRBV6-6
length: 13
D: TRBD2
J: TRBJ2-1
size: NA
CDR3: CATAGGSYNEQFF
DNA: TGTGCCACTGCGGGGGGCTCCTACAATGAGCAGTTCTTC

V: TRBV27
length: 15
D: NA
J: TRBJ1-1
size: NA
CDR3: CASSLYTGLNTEAFF
DNA: TGTGCCAGCAGTTTATATACAGGCCTGAACACTGAAGCTTTCTTT

V: TRBV6-2/TRBV6-3
length: 15
D: TRBD1
J: TRBJ2-7
size: NA
CDR3: CASSYDRQGPYEQYF
DNA: TGTGCCAGCAGTTACGACCGACAGGGACCCTACGAGCAGTACTTC

V: TRBV10-3
length: 13
D: NA
J: TRBJ1-1
size: NA
CDR3: CAISRGPLAEAFF
DNA: TGTGCCATCAGTCGGGGTCCCCTGGCTGAAGCTTTCTTT